The rows below give T cell receptor beta chains drawn from one sample of a study of cytomegalovirus exposure and HLA in healthy donors. The assay was immunoSEQ multiplex PCR, and TCRdb's table has in-frame clones only and misses some. The table lists about 220,000 clones, 80% to 90% of them singletons. Sequenced input: PBMCs. The source of these receptors is a woman under 30 in good health and CMV-seronegative. CDR3s include the opening cysteine and the closing phenylalanine or tryptophan. A D gene is named only where the DNA matches it firmly. The listing skips clone size in some rows; elsewhere it reads once, few, many or a size class.

V	J	D	size	DNA	CDR3
TRBV7-9	TRBJ2-1	TRBD1	NA	TGTGCCAGCAGCGATTGGACAGGGTCGGGCGAGCAGTTCTTC	CASSDWTGSGEQFF
TRBV5-1	TRBJ2-1	TRBD2	NA	TGCGCCAGCAGCCAAGGACTAGCGGGAGATAAGCAGTTCTTC	CASSQGLAGDKQFF
TRBV28	TRBJ2-2	NA	NA	TGTGCCAGCAGTTCCAACTCGGGACTCACCGGGGAGCTGTTTTTT	CASSSNSGLTGELFF
TRBV27	TRBJ2-3	TRBD1	once	TGTGCCAGCAGTCCGTGGACAGGGTCTAGCACAGATACGCAGTATTTT	CASSPWTGSSTDTQYF
TRBV4-3	TRBJ2-2	NA	NA	TGCGCCAGCAGCCAAGTCCACCTTAGCGGAGCCCGAACGGGGGAGCTGTTTTTT	CASSQVHLSGARTGELFF
TRBV9	TRBJ1-4	NA	NA	TGTGCCAGCAGCGAGAGACAGACTTATGAAAAACTGTTTTTT	CASSERQTYEKLFF
TRBV13	TRBJ1-1	NA	NA	TGTGCCAGCAGCCCAGGGGCGAACACTGAAGCTTTCTTT	CASSPGANTEAFF
TRBV5-6	TRBJ1-4	TRBD1	NA	TGTGCCAGCAGCTTAACAGGGGGTGGGACTAATGAAAAACTGTTTTTT	CASSLTGGGTNEKLFF
TRBV5-5	TRBJ2-7	NA	NA	TGTGCCAGCAGCTTGGCCCTTACAGGGTCGTGGGAGCAGTACTTC	CASSLALTGSWEQYF
TRBV6-5	TRBJ2-2	NA	NA	TGTGCCAGCAGCCGGAACACCGGGGAGCTGTTTTTT	CASSRNTGELFF
TRBV27	TRBJ2-1	NA	NA	TGTGCCAGCTCCTCAGGGCTTGGCTACAATGAGCAGTTCTTC	CASSSGLGYNEQFF